The present TCR beta chain was sequenced within a study of T cell changes during pregnancy in multiple sclerosis. CDR1 is SNHLY, CDR2 FYNNEI, per germline. This CDR3 is built from 14 residues. J lost 4 bases, V lost 9 bases, and 9 bases had no gene match. Generated by immunoSEQ multiplex PCR, the TCRdb table keeps only in-frame clones and is missing some. Seen here are approximately 44,000 clones, around nine tenths observed once, and the top ten hold about 0.75%. The TCR originated in a female donor with multiple sclerosis, enrolled in a pregnancy study. The rearrangement uses TRBV2 and TRBJ2-1; 7 bases align to TRBD2. Sequenced here: CD4+ T cells from peripheral blood mononuclear cells, sampled before pregnancy. The CDR3, as DNA: TGTGCCAGTCAGACTCGGGGAGGGTACAATGAGCAGTTCTTC. Residues: CASQTRGGYNEQFF.